This TCR beta chain was found in a study of cytomegalovirus exposure and HLA in healthy donors. General study results and limits: Productive rates of about 87% or about 30% were seen for most TCR beta V segments in an earlier analysis. The listing of 150 or so TCR beta chains classed them as cytomegalovirus-associated. Analysis performed later found more than 15,000 TCR beta sequences associated with HLA alleles at 0.05 false discovery rate.

Points on this clone: Its specificity is not known.

A multiplex PCR was run with 60 Vbeta primers and 13 Jbeta primers. This table comes from immunoSEQ multiplex PCR, and its TCRdb copy is limited to in-frame clones, with some not included. Of under 150,000 clones detected, about 78% appear once; the ten largest clones hold about 2.5%. Sample: PBMCs. The receptor's source is a male donor in good health and CMV-seronegative.

CDR3 protein: CASSGPGVGNQPQHF. CDR3 DNA: TGTGCCAGTAGTGGTCCAGGGGTCGGCAATCAGCCCCAGCATTTT. The rearrangement uses TRBV19 and TRBJ1-5; D may be TRBD1 (6 bases). This CDR3 contains 15 residues. Germline CDR1 LNHDA, CDR2 SQIVND (reference sequence). V lost 5 bases to trimming and J lost 2 bases, with 13 bases between them. The full variable domain, rest sourced from reference TRBV19 and TRBJ1-5, is DGGITQSPKYLFRKEGQNVTLSCEQNLNHDAMYWYRQDPGQGLRLIYYSQIVNDFQKGDIAEGYSVSREKKESFPLTVTSAQKNPTAFYLCASSGPGVGNQPQHFGDGTRLSIL.